This record looks at one TCR beta chain sequence and its context. This clone was observed once. Its binding antigen is unknown. Qualities for individual bases were not recorded, and no much larger clone is one base off. The data originate from a study of cytomegalovirus exposure and HLA in healthy donors (dated by TCRdb to about 2017). For the study in its entirety: An earlier analysis of 587 of the donors reported approximately 260 Gb of sequence data and approximately 120 million unique TCR beta sequences obtained from some 170 million T cells. Roughly 300 gigabases of sequencing data and around 90 million unique TCR sequences made up an early release that covered 500 to 650 HLA-typed donors. Of the roughly 390 genotyped donors, over 80% were placed in the genetic ancestry cluster associated with self-reported Caucasian donors. The aim of the study was to test whether cataloging public T cell receptors could identify signatures of past pathogen exposure. The study profiled the T cell repertoires of more than 500 subjects by immunosequencing and related them to cytomegalovirus serostatus. Besides the first cohort of 666 subjects, a separate validation cohort made up of over 100 different subjects was used. The study combined high-throughput TCR immunosequencing, statistical association of individual TCRs with disease status, and machine learning to predict cytomegalovirus infection status. In a later analysis, previously published TCR beta repertoires from several hundred donors were re-analyzed and high-resolution HLA genotyping was added so that TCR occurrence patterns could be studied. In the later analysis, no new phenotypic data were used to find candidate immune exposures; instead, reliance was placed on TCR beta sequences and their occurrence across donors. An earlier analysis of 587 of the donors applied high-throughput TCR beta sequencing to assess whether each TCR beta V gene segment acted as functional or pseudogenic. Donor age, sex, ethnicity and CMV serostatus were compiled alongside the repertoire data. A later genetic analysis took genome-wide SNP genotypes for 398 of the 666 donors and used that subset as a discovery cohort. All discovery cohort repertoires had been generated using a single sequencing platform. Class I and class II HLA loci were covered by the typing at four-digit resolution. The number of donors typed differed by locus, with about 620-630 for A, B, C, DRB1 and DQB1, roughly 520 for DQA1, some 570 for DPA1, and 472 for DPB1. Because of strong linkage in the cohort, roughly five DR-DQ haplotypes were treated as single units for association and clustering. Across approximately 400 genotyped donors of the cohort, an average of roughly 250,000 unique TCR beta nucleotide sequences per donor were sequenced, and about a sixth of those sequences were non-productive. Findings and caveats that apply to the study as a whole: According to a later genetic analysis, donors in an Asian-associated ancestry cluster had fewer N-insertions in productive TCRs than the approximately 650-donor mean. Most TCR sequences were seen in very few donors, while some public TCRs were found in many individuals. Strong co-occurrence of HLA alleles, especially DR and DQ, made assigning TCR associations to individual alleles difficult. In an earlier analysis of more than 500 of the donors, most TCR beta V segments appeared in productive rearrangements about 87% or about 30% of the time, broadly matching IMGT annotations. The study listed 170 or so TCR beta chains as associated with cytomegalovirus. Sequencing depth was assumed to be roughly uniform across donors in the presence/absence analyses, though that assumption may not hold. About 17 rarely observed V segments, including chromosome 9 orphons, were excluded from the earlier analysis of approximately 500 of the donors because counts were too low. The only immune exposure information available for the cohort was CMV serostatus. Because the 87-base-pair reads could not distinguish some IMGT-functional V segments, including TRBV6-2 and TRBV6-3, those segments were excluded. It was suggested by the authors that the approach could potentially be generalized to other disease states and immunological phenotypes. A later genetic analysis associated a missense DCLRE1C variant with V-gene and J-gene trimming of TCR beta chains, and an independent cohort replicated the association. A later analysis found that most CMV-associated TCR beta chains appeared HLA-restricted, with HLA associations seemingly driven largely by CMV exposure. Compared with equally common non-associated chains, HLA-associated TCR beta chains in a later analysis were more clonally expanded and had lower generation probabilities. The classifier was reported to diagnose cytomegalovirus status with high specificity and sensitivity in both the original cohort and the validation cohort. A group of highly shared sequence variants was considered likely to be a technical artifact of the sequencing pipeline. In a later analysis, the rate of TCR association differed among HLA loci, with DRB1 alleles having the most associated TCRs and HLA-C alleles having the fewest. Only TCR beta chains were sequenced in this cohort, and the absence of alpha or paired-chain data limited detectable features. Linkage disequilibrium might explain the correlated functional status among segregating V segments, but an unknown experimental factor could not be ruled out. A later analysis associated 16,951 TCR beta sequences with specific HLA alleles at a false discovery rate of 0.05. According to a later analysis, parvovirus B19, influenza, CMV and Epstein-Barr virus appeared linked to several top co-occurrence clusters. A few of the identified cytomegalovirus-associated TCR beta chains were confirmed in vitro to be specific for cytomegalovirus antigens. Because HLA typing was missing for some donors at each locus, association tests included only the typed subset. A further reported finding was that TCR beta sequences accurately predicted the HLA-A and HLA-B alleles for most subjects in the first cohort.

V trim: 3 bases; J trim: 9 bases; unmatched bases: 15. Looking up the germline V gene yields CDR1 SGHRS and CDR2 YFSETQ. The CDR3 has 16 amino acids, counting the end cysteine and phenylalanine. Of the read, only the CDR3 DNA is kept; its 48 bases are in frame from base 1. The library was obtained by the immunoSEQ multiplex PCR assay. The multiplex PCR relied on a mix of 60 forward primers for TCR Vbeta segments and 13 reverse primers for TCR Jbeta segments. The CDR3 region of rearranged TCR beta genes was amplified from genomic DNA by a multiplex PCR assay. The Illumina HiSeq System was used to sequence the amplified TCR beta libraries as 87-base-pair reads. The paper's data handling went like this. In a later analysis, 80 million or so unique TCR beta chains were counted across the 650 to 700 repertoires, and roughly 10 million of these chains were shared by at least two donors. Raw reads were error-corrected and collapsed into unique sequences with a nearest-neighbor algorithm that merged closely related sequences to remove PCR and sequencing errors. V, D and J gene segments were assigned by aligning CDR3 sequences to IMGT reference sequences. Each retained sequence needed at least a six-nucleotide match to both a V gene segment and a J gene segment. A rearrangement was called productive if the CDR3 had no stop codons and remained in frame with V and J, and every other rearrangement was called non-productive. Following IMGT convention, CDR3 was defined as the stretch from the second conserved V-encoded cysteine to the conserved J-encoded phenylalanine. Sequences without an unambiguous match to a single V gene segment were excluded from the earlier analysis of almost 600 of the donors. In an earlier analysis of roughly 500 of the donors, V segments were called functional above 56.7% productive rearrangements and were called segregating when the between-donor standard deviation exceeded 5%. A statistical classification framework was built for diagnosing cytomegalovirus status from the catalog of TCR beta chain sequences. In a later analysis, V and J genes were assigned by comparing TCR nucleotide sequences against IMGT/GENE-DB human TR gene sequences. In a later analysis, CDR3 sequences and most-parsimonious VDJ recombination scenarios were assigned using the TCRdist pipeline. A later analysis defined each TCR beta chain by its CDR3 amino acid sequence plus V-gene family, and excluded reads lacking a unique V-gene family. As a way to deal with suspected cross-contamination and a sequencing artifact, a later analysis dropped 500 to 700 nucleotide sequences that were highly shared and had low generation probability. For each public chain, a later analysis derived a clonal expansion index from normalized ranks of inferred template counts within each repertoire. Generation probabilities in a later analysis came from a VDJ recombination model fitted to out-of-frame rearrangements, and those results were checked against IGoR. Hypergeometric tests were used in a later analysis to score TCR-TCR, TCR-HLA and TCR-CMV co-occurrence, with a repertoire-size bias correction applied to the TCR pairs. A later analysis estimated false discovery rates by permuting HLA or CMV assignments 20 times. A later analysis grouped co-occurring TCRs with DBSCAN, adding TCRdist sequence similarity when clustering within HLA-allele-positive subsets. Repertoires with fewer than 30,000 or more than 120,000 public chains, plus five repertoires with anomalous nucleotide sharing, were excluded from co-occurrence clustering. The clones in this table, taken by TCRdb from immuneACCESS, are in-frame only. Not every clone is retained; where verified, under half of the shortfall comes from an unresolved V gene, and the cause of the rest is unknown. The V and J calls and clone size are taken from that table; D and trimming were inferred from the DNA. The sample profile shows about 300,000 clones; 70% to 90% of them were found once. The top ten constitute about 4% of the sample.

In total, fewer than 750 healthy bone marrow donors made up the cohort. At the time of sampling, all cohort members were nominally healthy, though unrecorded immune exposures were likely present. The donor was CMV seropositive and was included in the group of 250 to 300 seropositive cohort members. A peripheral blood sample was collected from each donor, and TCR beta sequencing was performed on peripheral blood mononuclear cells. Genomic DNA extraction from the blood cell samples was performed with the Qiagen DNeasy Blood Extraction Kit. The chain links TRBV5-1 with TRBJ2-1, with 7 central nucleotides matching TRBD2. The sequenced sample was PBMCs. The source of this sequence is a man in his forties or fifties in good health and CMV-seropositive. In nucleotides, the sequence is TGCGCCAGCAGCTCCACCCAGCGACTAGCTCGGAGTGAGCAGTTCTTC. This translates into CASSSTQRLARSEQFF.